The TCR beta chain under discussion was sequenced for a study of T cells in localized non-small cell lung cancer. This table comes from immunoSEQ multiplex PCR, and its TCRdb copy is limited to in-frame clones, with some not included. The table lists tens of thousands of clones, roughly 84% of them singletons. The V end lost 4 bases, the J end lost 1 base, and 11 bases lay between the germline ends. Germline V gene data show CDR1 as SGHRS and CDR2 as YFSETQ. The CDR3 spans 14 residues. Study-level findings and limits: Uninvolved adjacent lung had more T cell clonality than any other tissue, topping tumor. Heterogeneity stays possible, as sequencing covered only one tumor region. Within adjacent lung there appeared a median around 57 of the top 100 tumor clones.

On this clone: Antigen: not known.

The chain is built from TRBV5-1 and TRBJ1-2; the D is unclear. Sequences were derived from peripheral blood mononuclear cells, sampled before any cancer treatment. The TCR comes from a man aged 35-75 years with stage III lung adenocarcinoma. The CDR3 loop is CASSPTLSNYGYTF. The CDR3 DNA is TGCGCCAGCAGCCCTACACTGAGTAACTATGGCTACACCTTC.